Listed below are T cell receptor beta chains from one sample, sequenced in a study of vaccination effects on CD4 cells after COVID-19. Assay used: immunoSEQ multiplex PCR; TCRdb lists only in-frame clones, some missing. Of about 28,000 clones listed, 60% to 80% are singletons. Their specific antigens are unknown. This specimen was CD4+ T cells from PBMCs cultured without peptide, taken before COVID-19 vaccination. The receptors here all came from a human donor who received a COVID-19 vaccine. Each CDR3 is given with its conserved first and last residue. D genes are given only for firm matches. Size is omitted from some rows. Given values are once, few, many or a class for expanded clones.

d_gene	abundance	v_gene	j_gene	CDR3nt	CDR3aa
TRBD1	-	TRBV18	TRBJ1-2	TGTGCCAGCTCACCCCAAACGACAGGGAGGTATGGCTACACCTTC	CASSPQTTGRYGYTF
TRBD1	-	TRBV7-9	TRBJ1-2	TGTGCCAGCAGCTCGGGACAGGGCTATGGCTACACCTTC	CASSSGQGYGYTF
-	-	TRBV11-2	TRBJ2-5	TGTGCCAGCACCCAAGCCGGGGTGGAGGGCGAGACCCAGTACTTC	CASTQAGVEGETQYF
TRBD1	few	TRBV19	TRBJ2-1	TGTGCCAGTAGAGAGGGGGACAGGCCCCACAATGAGCAGTTCTTC	CASREGDRPHNEQFF
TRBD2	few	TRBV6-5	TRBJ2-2	TGTGCCAGCACGCGACTAGCGGCAACCGGGGAGCTGTTTTTT	CASTRLAATGELFF
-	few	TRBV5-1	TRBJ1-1	TGCGCCAGCCACGTGGCACAGAACACTGAAGCTTTCTTT	CASHVAQNTEAFF
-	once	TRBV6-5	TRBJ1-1	TGTGCCAGCAGCTCCAATCACAGGGACGCTGAAGCTTTCTTT	CASSSNHRDAEAFF
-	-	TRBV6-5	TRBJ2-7	TGTGCCAGCAGTTCCAAGGACAGAGTCGGGTTC	CASSSKDRVGF
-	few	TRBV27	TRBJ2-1	TGTGCCAGCAGTTTTGATTCAGATTACAATGAGCAGTTCTTC	CASSFDSDYNEQFF
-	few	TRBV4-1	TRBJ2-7	TGCGCCAGCAGCCAAGATGAAAGGACCCCCTACGAGCAGTACTTC	CASSQDERTPYEQYF
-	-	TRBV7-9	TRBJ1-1	TGTGCCAGCAGCTGGGGGAGGTGGGAAACTGAAGCTTTCTTT	CASSWGRWETEAFF
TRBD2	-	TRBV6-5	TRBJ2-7	TGTGCCAGCAGTATCGGACTAGCGGGAACCTACGAGCAGTACTTC	CASSIGLAGTYEQYF
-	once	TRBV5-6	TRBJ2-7	TGTGCCAGCAGCTTGGTCATGCATGACGAGCAGTACTTC	CASSLVMHDEQYF
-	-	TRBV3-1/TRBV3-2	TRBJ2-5	TGTGCCAGCAGCCAAGTCGGACACCGGGAAGAGACCCAGTACTTC	CASSQVGHREETQYF
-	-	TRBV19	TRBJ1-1	TGTGCCAGTAAGGCCCGTATTTTACGTACCGAAGCTTTCTTT	CASKARILRTEAFF
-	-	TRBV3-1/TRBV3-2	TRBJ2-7	TGTGCCAGCAGCCAACTACTCCGACTAATCTACGAGCAGTACTTC	CASSQLLRLIYEQYF
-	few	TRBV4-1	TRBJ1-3	TGCGCCAGCAGCCAGGCCTTTGTCCCCGACTCTGGAAACACCATATATTTT	CASSQAFVPDSGNTIYF
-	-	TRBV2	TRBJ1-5	TGTGCCAGCAGTAGGGACATAGTCAATCAGCCCCAGCATTTT	CASSRDIVNQPQHF
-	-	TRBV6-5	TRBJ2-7	TGTGCCAGCATAGGCCGGACTACCTACGAGCAGTACTTC	CASIGRTTYEQYF
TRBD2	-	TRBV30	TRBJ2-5	TGTGCCTGGCAAAGCGGGGGAGCTCAAGAGACCCAGTACTTC	CAWQSGGAQETQYF
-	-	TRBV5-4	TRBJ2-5	TGTGCCAGCAGCCCGCGGGGACCCAAAGAGACCCAGTACTTC	CASSPRGPKETQYF
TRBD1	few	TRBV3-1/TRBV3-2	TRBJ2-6	TGTGCCAGCAGCCACCGAACAGGGGTTGGGGCCAACGTCCTGACTTTC	CASSHRTGVGANVLTF
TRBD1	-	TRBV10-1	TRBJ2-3	TGCGCCAGTAACCCCGGGACAGGGGGCTCAGATACGCAGTATTTT	CASNPGTGGSDTQYF
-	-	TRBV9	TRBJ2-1	TGTGCCAGCAGCGTTTCGACCTACAATGAGCAGTTCTTC	CASSVSTYNEQFF
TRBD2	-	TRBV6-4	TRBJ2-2	TGTGCCAGCAGTGATCGACTAGCGGGAGACACCGGGGAGCTGTTTTTT	CASSDRLAGDTGELFF
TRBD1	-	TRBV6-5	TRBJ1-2	TGTGCCAGCAGGACCGGGACAGATTATGGCTACACCTTC	CASRTGTDYGYTF
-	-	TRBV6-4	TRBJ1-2	TGTGCCAGCAGTGGTACAGTAGCTAACTATGGCTACACCTTC	CASSGTVANYGYTF
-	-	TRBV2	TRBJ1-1	TGTGCCAGCAGTGTAGGGGAAGTGTTGGGAGCTTTCTTT	CASSVGEVLGAFF